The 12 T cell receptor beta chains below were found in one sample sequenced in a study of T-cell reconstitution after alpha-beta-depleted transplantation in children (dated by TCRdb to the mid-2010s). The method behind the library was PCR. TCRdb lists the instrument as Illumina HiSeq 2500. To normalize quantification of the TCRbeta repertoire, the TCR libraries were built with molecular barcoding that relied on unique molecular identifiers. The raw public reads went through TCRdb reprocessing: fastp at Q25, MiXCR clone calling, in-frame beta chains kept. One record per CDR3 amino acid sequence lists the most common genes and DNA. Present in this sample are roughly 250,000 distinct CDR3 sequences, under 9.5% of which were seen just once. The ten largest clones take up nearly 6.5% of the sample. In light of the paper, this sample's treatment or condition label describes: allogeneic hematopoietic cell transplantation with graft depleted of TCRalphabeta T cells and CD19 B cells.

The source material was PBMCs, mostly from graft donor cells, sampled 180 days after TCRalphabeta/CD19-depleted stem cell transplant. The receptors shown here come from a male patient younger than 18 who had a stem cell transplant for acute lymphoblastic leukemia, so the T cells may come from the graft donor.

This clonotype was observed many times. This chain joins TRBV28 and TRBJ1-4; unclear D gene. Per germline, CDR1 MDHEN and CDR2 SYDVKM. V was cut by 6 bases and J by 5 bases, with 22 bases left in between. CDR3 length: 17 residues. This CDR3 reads CASSLGPLRARNEKLFF. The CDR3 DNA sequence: TGTGCCAGCAGCCTAGGCCCTTTGAGGGCGAGGAATGAAAAACTGTTTTTT.

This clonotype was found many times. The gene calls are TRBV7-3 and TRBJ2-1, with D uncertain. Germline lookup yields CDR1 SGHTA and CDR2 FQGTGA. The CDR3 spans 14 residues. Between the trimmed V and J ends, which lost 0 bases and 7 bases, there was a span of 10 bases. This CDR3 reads CASSLTGPRNEQFF. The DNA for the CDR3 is TGTGCCAGCAGCTTAACGGGCCCAAGGAATGAGCAGTTCTTC. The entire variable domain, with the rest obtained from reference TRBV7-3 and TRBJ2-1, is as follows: GAGVSQTPSNKVTEKGKYVELRCDPISGHTALYWYRQSLGQGPEFLIYFQGTGAADDSGLPNDRFFAVRPEGSVSTLKIQRTERGDSAVYLCASSLTGPRNEQFFGPGTRLTVL.

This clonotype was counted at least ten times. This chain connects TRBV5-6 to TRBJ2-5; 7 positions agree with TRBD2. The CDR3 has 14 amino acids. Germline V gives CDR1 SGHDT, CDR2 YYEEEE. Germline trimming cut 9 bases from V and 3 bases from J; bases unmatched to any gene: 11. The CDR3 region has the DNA TGTGCCACGCGGAGAGGCCGGGGGGAAGAGACCCAGTACTTC. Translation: CATRRGRGEETQYF.

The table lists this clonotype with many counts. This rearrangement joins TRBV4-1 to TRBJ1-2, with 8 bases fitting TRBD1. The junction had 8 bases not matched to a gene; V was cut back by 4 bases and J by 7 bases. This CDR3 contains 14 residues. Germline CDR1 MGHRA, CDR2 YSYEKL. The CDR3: CASSRETGAGGYTF. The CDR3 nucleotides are TGCGCCAGCAGCCGCGAGACAGGGGCGGGTGGCTACACCTTC.

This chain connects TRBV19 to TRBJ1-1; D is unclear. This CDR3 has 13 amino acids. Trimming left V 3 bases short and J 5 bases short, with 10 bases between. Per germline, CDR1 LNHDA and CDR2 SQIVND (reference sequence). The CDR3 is CASSIGQETEAFF. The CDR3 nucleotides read TGTGCCAGTAGTATTGGGCAGGAGACTGAAGCTTTCTTT.

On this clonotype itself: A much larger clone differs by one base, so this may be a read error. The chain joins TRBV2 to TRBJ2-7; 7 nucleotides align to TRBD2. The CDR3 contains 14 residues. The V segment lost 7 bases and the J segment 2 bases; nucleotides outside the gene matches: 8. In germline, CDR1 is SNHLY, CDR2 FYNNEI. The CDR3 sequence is CASNTGTMAYEQYF. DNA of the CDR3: TGTGCCAGCAATACCGGGACTATGGCCTACGAGCAGTACTTC.

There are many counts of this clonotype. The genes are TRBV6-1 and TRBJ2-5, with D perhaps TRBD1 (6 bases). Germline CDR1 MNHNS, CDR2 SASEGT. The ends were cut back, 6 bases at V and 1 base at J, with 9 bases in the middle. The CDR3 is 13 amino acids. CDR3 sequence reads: CASSRTVQETQYF. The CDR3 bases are TGTGCCAGCAGCCGGACAGTCCAAGAGACCCAGTACTTC.

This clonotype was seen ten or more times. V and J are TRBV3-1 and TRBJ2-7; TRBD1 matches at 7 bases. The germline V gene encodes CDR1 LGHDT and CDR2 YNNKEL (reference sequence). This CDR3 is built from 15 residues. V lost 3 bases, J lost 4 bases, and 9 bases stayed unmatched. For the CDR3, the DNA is TGTGCCAGCAGCCACCCGACAGGGATCACTTACGAGCAGTACTTC. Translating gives CASSHPTGITYEQYF.

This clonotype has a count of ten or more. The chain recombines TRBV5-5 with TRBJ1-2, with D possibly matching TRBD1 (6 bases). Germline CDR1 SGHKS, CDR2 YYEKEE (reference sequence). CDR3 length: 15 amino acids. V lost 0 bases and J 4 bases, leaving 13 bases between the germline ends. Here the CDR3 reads CASSLAAGASYGYTF. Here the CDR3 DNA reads TGTGCCAGCAGCTTGGCTGCAGGGGCCAGCTATGGCTACACCTTC.

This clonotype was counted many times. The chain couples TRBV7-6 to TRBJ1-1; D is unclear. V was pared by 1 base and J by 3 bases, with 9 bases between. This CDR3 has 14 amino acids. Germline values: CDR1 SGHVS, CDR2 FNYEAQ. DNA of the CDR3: TGTGCCAGCAGCTTAGACCTTCGGGACACTGAAGCTTTCTTT. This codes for CASSLDLRDTEAFF.

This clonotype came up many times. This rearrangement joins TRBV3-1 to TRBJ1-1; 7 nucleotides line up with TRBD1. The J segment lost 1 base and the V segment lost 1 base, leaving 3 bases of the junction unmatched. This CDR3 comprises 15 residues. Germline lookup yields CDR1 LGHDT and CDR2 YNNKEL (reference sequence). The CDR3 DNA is TGTGCCAGCAGCCAAGCAGGGGGGAAGAACACTGAAGCTTTCTTT. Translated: CASSQAGGKNTEAFF. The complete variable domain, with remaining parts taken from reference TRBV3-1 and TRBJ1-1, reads DTAVSQTPKYLVTQMGNDKSIKCEQNLGHDTMYWYKQDSKKFLKIMFSYNNKELIINETVPNRFSPKSPDKAHLNLHINSLELGDSAVYFCASSQAGGKNTEAFFGQGTRLTVV.

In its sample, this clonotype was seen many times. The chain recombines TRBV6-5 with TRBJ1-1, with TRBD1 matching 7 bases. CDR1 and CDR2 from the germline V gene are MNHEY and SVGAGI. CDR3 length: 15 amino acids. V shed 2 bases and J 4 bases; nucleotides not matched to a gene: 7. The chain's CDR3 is CASSYRQGVITEAFF. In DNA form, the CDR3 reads TGTGCCAGCAGTTACCGACAGGGCGTTATCACTGAAGCTTTCTTT.